These T cell receptor beta chains were read from a single sample in a study of blood T cell repertoires in COVID-19. Sequencing used immunoSEQ multiplex PCR; TCRdb keeps in-frame clones, though not all of them. Counted here are approximately 220,000 clones, 85% to 90% occurring once; the ten biggest clones make up 3%. Specimen: peripheral blood. Every receptor here comes from a man aged 55 to 70 with acute or convalescent COVID-19. Each CDR3 is given with its conserved first and last residue. D genes are given only for firm matches.

D | J | length | V | DNA | CDR3
. | TRBJ2-3 | 16 | TRBV6-4 | TGTGCCAGCAGTGATAGGGGATCCATTAGCACAGATACGCAGTATTTT | CASSDRGSISTDTQYF
. | TRBJ2-7 | 14 | TRBV5-6 | TGTGCCAGCAGCTTGATGGCAGGCCCGAAGGAGCAGTACTTC | CASSLMAGPKEQYF
. | TRBJ1-2 | 15 | TRBV6-5 | TGTGCCAGCAGTTTGGCGGGGGGCACTAACTATGGCTACACCTTC | CASSLAGGTNYGYTF
. | TRBJ2-5 | 14 | TRBV2 | TGTGCCAGCAGAAAAGCTCTCGGGGGAGAGACCCAGTACTTC | CASRKALGGETQYF
. | TRBJ1-2 | 10 | TRBV20-1 | TGCAGTGCTACCGAGCAAGGCTACACCTTC | CSATEQGYTF
. | TRBJ2-2 | 14 | TRBV7-9 | TGTGCCAGCGGACCTCGAACACTAGGTTCGGAGCTGTTTTTT | CASGPRTLGSELFF
TRBD2 | TRBJ2-2 | 15 | TRBV11-2 | TGTGCCAGCAGCCAAGCCCGGGGGGACACCGGGGAGCTGTTTTTT | CASSQARGDTGELFF
. | TRBJ1-4 | 13 | TRBV2 | TGTGCCAGCAGGGGCCAGGGGAATGAAAAACTGTTTTTT | CASRGQGNEKLFF
. | TRBJ2-5 | 12 | TRBV12-3/TRBV12-4 | TGTGCCAGCAGTTCCCGGGTGGAGACCCAGTACTTC | CASSSRVETQYF
. | TRBJ2-3 | 14 | TRBV5-1 | TGCGCCAGCAGCTTGGGGTTAGGCACAGATACGCAGTATTTT | CASSLGLGTDTQYF
. | TRBJ1-2 | 15 | TRBV7-8 | TGTGCCAGCAGCTTAGACCAGGGGAGCGGCTATGGCTACACCTTC | CASSLDQGSGYGYTF
TRBD2 | TRBJ2-5 | 13 | TRBV5-4 | TGTGCCAGCAGTCGGACTAGACAAGAGACCCAGTACTTC | CASSRTRQETQYF
. | TRBJ2-1 | 15 | TRBV12-5 | TGTGCTAGTGGTTTGGAAAGGAGCTCCTACAATGAGCAGTTCTTC | CASGLERSSYNEQFF
. | TRBJ1-6 | 14 | TRBV2 | TGTGCCAGCACCCAGAGAGGGCTGGGTTCACCCCTCCACTTT | CASTQRGLGSPLHF
TRBD1 | TRBJ2-1 | 15 | TRBV5-1 | TGCGCCAGCAGCGAAGGACAGGGGGCTAACAATGAGCAGTTCTTC | CASSEGQGANNEQFF
. | TRBJ1-2 | 13 | TRBV7-2 | TGTGCCAGCGGGGAGATTTCTAACTATGGCTACACCTTC | CASGEISNYGYTF
TRBD1 | TRBJ2-7 | 14 | TRBV29-1 | TGCAGCTCCTCAGGGGGCGCAGGCTCCTACGAGCAGTACTTC | CSSSGGAGSYEQYF
TRBD1 | TRBJ2-7 | 11 | TRBV30 | TGTGCCTGGAGTGCAAAGACAGGGAAGTACTTC | CAWSAKTGKYF
. | TRBJ2-7 | 14 | TRBV4-1 | TGCGCCAGCAGCCAGCGGCTAGGAGGTCACGAGCAGTACTTC | CASSQRLGGHEQYF
TRBD2 | TRBJ2-2 | 15 | TRBV25-1 | TGTGCCAGCGCCAGACTAGCGGGAAACACCGGGGAGCTGTTTTTT | CASARLAGNTGELFF
. | TRBJ1-5 | 13 | TRBV30 | TGTGCCTGGAAAGAGAGCGCGGGCCAGCCCCAGCATTTT | CAWKESAGQPQHF
. | TRBJ1-3 | 19 | TRBV18 | TGTGCCAGCTCACTTTCCCTTGGCGGGGCCGAGGGTTCTGGAAACACCATATATTTT | CASSLSLGGAEGSGNTIYF
. | TRBJ2-2 | 14 | TRBV27 | TGTGCCAGCAGTTCACAGGGTTGGGCCGGGGAGCTGTTTTTT | CASSSQGWAGELFF
TRBD2 | TRBJ2-3 | 14 | TRBV2 | TGTGCCAGCACGGAGACTAGCGGGGGGCGGAGGCAGTATTTT | CASTETSGGRRQYF
TRBD1 | TRBJ2-7 | 15 | TRBV7-8 | TGTGCCAGCAGCTTTAGGACAGGGGGCTCCTACGAGCAGTACTTC | CASSFRTGGSYEQYF
TRBD1 | TRBJ1-4 | 18 | TRBV16 | TGTGCCAGCAGCCCCATAAGGGACAGGGGGGGAACTAATGAAAAACTGTTTTTT | CASSPIRDRGGTNEKLFF